One and the same sample provided the 4 T cell receptor beta chains below, sequenced in a study of T cells after yellow fever vaccination. In TCRdb, the 5' RACE reads were re-called with MiXCR into one record per CDR3 protein. This table holds 450,000 to 550,000 distinct CDR3 sequences, around a fifth found once. The source was PBMCs, collected about 21 days after the first yellow fever vaccination. The receptors come from a man younger than 30 who received the YFV17D yellow fever vaccine.

This sequence joins TRBV10-3 and TRBJ2-2; possibly TRBD2 for D (5 bases). Germline V gene sequence: CDR1 ENHRY, CDR2 SYGVKD. The CDR3 covers 15 residues. The V end was cut by 10 bases, the J end by 7 bases, with 22 bases between. The DNA for the CDR3 is TGTGCCAACGGGCGGACGGACTCAAACCGCGGGGAGCTGTTTTTT. It yields the protein CANGRTDSNRGELFF.

About this clonotype itself: One junction end does not reproduce the germline sequence, and a read error may be involved. CDR3 DNA: TGTGCCACCAGCCAAGATAGACTAGCGGGGAGCCTAGATACGCAGTATTTT. Protein product: CATSQDRLAGSLDTQYF. V gene TRBV3-1 combines with J gene TRBJ2-3; 11 bases are a match to TRBD2. The germline V gene has CDR1 LGHDT and CDR2 YNNKEL (reference sequence). The CDR3 runs to 17 residues.

The chain joins TRBV7-2 to TRBJ2-1; D call uncertain. V lost 2 bases and J lost 8, with 7 bases in between. The V gene's germline CDR1 is SGHTA and CDR2 FQGNSA. The CDR3 consists of 12 residues. The CDR3 here is CASSLLADEQFF. The DNA for the CDR3 is TGTGCCAGCAGCTTATTAGCCGATGAGCAGTTCTTC.

In its sample, this clonotype was seen a few times. The chain carries TRBV6-5 and TRBJ2-7; no clear D. Trimming stripped 2 bases from V and 4 bases from J, with 9 bases between. This CDR3 has 13 residues. CDR1 and CDR2 (germline): MNHEY, SVGAGI. Written as DNA, the CDR3 is TGTGCCAGCAGTTACGGCCTCGGATACGAGCAGTACTTC. Protein product: CASSYGLGYEQYF.